This T cell receptor beta chain was profiled in a study of OX40 agonist ivuxolimab in advanced cancers. Repertoires were generated with immunoSEQ multiplex PCR, while TCRdb's copy carries only in-frame clones and drops some. This table holds about 45,000 clones, approximately 90% found once. The CDR3 has 15 residues. CDR1 and CDR2 from the germline V gene are SGHRS and YFSETQ. Trimming took 4 bases from V and 4 from J, leaving 17 bases between them. The TCR comes from an adult with an advanced solid tumor such as melanoma, head and neck, liver or kidney cancer. This specimen was CD4+ or CD8+ T cells sorted from blood, taken in a trial of the OX40 agonist ivuxolimab. This sequence joins TRBV5-1 and TRBJ2-5, with D possibly matching TRBD2 (7 bases). The chain's CDR3 is CASSHLEGGVETQYF. The DNA of the CDR3 is TGCGCCAGCAGCCACCTCGAGGGGGGGGTAGAGACCCAGTACTTC.